A single sample gave rise to the 5 T cell receptor beta chains below, sequenced in a study of Ad26.COV2.S vaccination and SARS-CoV-2 variants. The method was immunoSEQ multiplex PCR; TCRdb's version includes in-frame clones alone and lacks a portion of them. The sample includes roughly 450,000 clones, 80% to 95% of them seen just once. Treatment denoted: around 19 received Ad26.COV2.S at low or high dose, single or two shots; roughly five received placebo; per-sample allocation not given. It was on day 63 after the first vaccine or placebo injection that samples were taken. The specimen comprised peripheral blood, sampled in a trial of Ad26.COV2.S vaccine versus placebo. Receptor source: a person aged 18 to 59 who received the Ad26.COV2.S COVID-19 vaccine or a placebo.

This chain uses TRBV29-1 with TRBJ2-7; D unresolved. The CDR3 is 13 residues long. Between the trimmed V and J ends, which lost 4 bases and 2 bases, there was a span of 12 bases. Germline V CDR1 and CDR2: SQVTM, ANQGSEA. The CDR3 region has the DNA TGCAGCGTTGTAATGCAACAGACCTACGAGCAGTACTTC. Translated, it gives CSVVMQQTYEQYF.

CDR3 residues: CASSEWGLAVEEYF. The CDR3 coding sequence is TGTGCCAGCAGTGAATGGGGGCTAGCCGTGGAGGAGTACTTC. This chain connects TRBV2 to TRBJ2-4; maybe TRBD1 (6 bases). Between the trimmed V and J ends, which lost 2 bases and 14 bases, there was a span of 19 bases. This CDR3 contains 14 residues. Germline-derived CDR1 and CDR2 are SNHLY and FYNNEI.

The rearrangement links TRBV6-5 to TRBJ1-6; 7 bases are a match to TRBD1. Per germline, CDR1 MNHEY and CDR2 SVGAGI. Losses at the gene ends were 6 bases for V and 8 bases for J; bases not matched to a gene: 10. The CDR3 has 15 amino acids. The CDR3 region has the DNA TGTGCCAGCAGCCGTAAGACAGGGATTCATTCACCCCTCCACTTT. This translates into CASSRKTGIHSPLHF.

This chain joins TRBV4-3 and TRBJ1-4; TRBD1 matches at 7 bases. The CDR3 is made up of 15 amino acids. The V gene's germline CDR1 is LGHNA and CDR2 YSLEER. The J segment lost 8 bases and the V segment lost 1 base, leaving 7 bases of the junction unmatched. In nucleotides, the CDR3 is TGCGCCAGCAGCCAAGCGATCCCAGGGGGGGAAAAACTGTTTTTT. As protein: CASSQAIPGGEKLFF.

This clone was observed a single time. The chain has TRBV28 and TRBJ1-6; perhaps TRBD1 as D (6 bases). V lost 4 bases and J 10 bases, leaving 14 bases between the germline ends. The CDR3 has 14 amino acids. CDR1 and CDR2 (germline): MDHEN, SYDVKM. This CDR3 is CASSSPTGNSPLHF. Written as DNA, the CDR3 is TGTGCCAGCAGTTCACCTACAGGGAACTCACCCCTCCACTTT.